The 32 T cell receptor beta chains below were found in one sample sequenced in a study of blood T cells in healthy people across ages. A sample-barcoded 5' primer and a J-beta primer mix were used in a second PCR of about 7 to 12 cycles. TCRdb ran MiXCR on the 5' RACE reads and lists one entry per CDR3 protein. The profile shows 630,000 or so distinct CDR3 sequences, around 32% of them singletons. Sequenced: blood. Receptors were obtained from a woman aged 80 or older in good health.

The CDR3 sequence is CASSLQPTDTQYF. Written as DNA, the CDR3 is TGTGCCAGCAGCTTGCAGCCCACAGATACGCAGTATTTT. This sequence joins TRBV11-3 and TRBJ2-3; D is unresolved. The V end was cut by 3 bases, the J end by 2 bases, with 6 bases between. The length of the CDR3 is 13 residues. Germline V gene sequence: CDR1 SGHNT, CDR2 YENEEA.

This clonotype was detected only a few times. The chain links TRBV5-6 to TRBJ1-1, with D possibly being TRBD1 (5 bases). Trimming left V 4 bases short and J 1 base short, with 14 bases between. Germline V CDR1 and CDR2: SGHDT, YYEEEE. The CDR3 spans 15 residues. As DNA, the CDR3 is TGTGCCAGCAGCCACCCGGGACGGTCGAACACTGAAGCTTTCTTT. This gives the protein CASSHPGRSNTEAFF.

The chain carries TRBV7-9 and TRBJ1-3; 8 bases line up with TRBD1. V shed 5 bases, J shed 0 bases, and the junction held 3 bases outside the gene matches. CDR1 and CDR2 from the germline V gene are SEHNR and FQNEAQ (reference sequence). The CDR3 totals 15 residues. The CDR3 DNA follows: TGTGCCAGCAGCCCGGGACAGGCCTCTGGAAACACCATATATTTT. Its protein is CASSPGQASGNTIYF. Together with reference TRBV7-9 and TRBJ1-3, the CDR3 gives the full variable domain: DTGVSQNPRHKITKRGQNVTFRCDPISEHNRLYWYRQTLGQGPEFLTYFQNEAQLEKSRLLSDRFSAERPKGSFSTLEIQRTEQGDSAMYLCASSPGQASGNTIYFGEGSWLTVV.

CDR3 nucleotides: TGTGCCATCAGTGAAGGGACAGGGAGAGCTTTCTTT. Protein: CAISEGTGRAFF. V is TRBV10-3 and J is TRBJ1-1, with 9 bases that match TRBD1. CDR1 is ENHRY and CDR2 is SYGVKD in the germline V gene. With 3 bases clipped from V and 10 bases from J, the junction kept 3 bases outside the gene matches. The CDR3 consists of 12 residues.

CDR3 sequence (DNA): TGTGCCAGCAGCTTGGTCGGGACTAGTCCCAATGAGCAGTACTTC. Amino acids: CASSLVGTSPNEQYF. The chain is built from TRBV5-4 and TRBJ2-7; 8 nucleotides agree with TRBD2. This CDR3 has 15 residues. After removal of 0 bases from V and 7 bases from J, the junction contained 9 bases not matched to a gene. Germline CDR1 is SGHNT and CDR2 is YYREEE (reference sequence).

This clonotype was seen a handful of times. The rearrangement links TRBV29-1 to TRBJ2-3; D is unclear. CDR1 and CDR2 (germline): SQVTM, ANQGSEA. V gave up 8 bases and J gave up 3 bases, with 6 bases separating them. The CDR3 length is 10 residues. The CDR3 sequence is CSLQTDTQYF. The CDR3 DNA reads TGCAGCTTACAGACAGATACGCAGTATTTT.

Concerning this clonotype: This sequence may be a read error, since a much larger clone differs from it by one base. The rearrangement links TRBV5-1 to TRBJ2-5; D call uncertain. The V end lost 6 bases, the J end lost 1 base, and 13 bases lay between the germline ends. The CDR3 extends over 14 amino acids. Germline CDR1 reads SGHRS; CDR2 reads YFSETQ. The CDR3 sequence is CASNKGTLQETQYF. In DNA form, the CDR3 reads TGCGCCAGCAACAAAGGCACGCTCCAAGAGACCCAGTACTTC.

The gene calls are TRBV20-1 and TRBJ2-7, with TRBD1 matching 7 bases. CDR1 and CDR2 from the germline V gene are DFQATT and SNEGSKA (reference sequence). This CDR3 is built from 14 residues. The ends lost 5 bases at V and 5 bases at J; junction bases unmatched: 12. Here the CDR3 reads CSAGVIGGLDEQYF. As DNA, the CDR3 is TGCAGTGCTGGCGTTATAGGGGGCCTTGACGAGCAGTACTTC.

This chain joins TRBV7-2 and TRBJ1-2, with 9 positions matching TRBD1. The CDR3 totals 14 residues. J lost 6 bases, V lost 5 bases, and 7 bases had no gene match. Germline V CDR1 and CDR2: SGHTA, FQGNSA. CDR3 loop: CASSQDRGWDGYTF. The DNA for the CDR3 is TGTGCCAGCAGCCAGGACAGGGGTTGGGATGGCTACACCTTC.

The chain recombines TRBV15 with TRBJ1-1; D gene ambiguous. V was cut by 1 base and J by 0 bases, with 18 bases left in between. The CDR3 is 18 amino acids. Germline-derived CDR1 and CDR2 are LNHNV and YYDKDF (reference sequence). The chain's CDR3 is CATSRGSRTGTMNTEAFF. DNA of the CDR3: TGTGCCACCAGCAGAGGTTCTCGGACGGGAACCATGAACACTGAAGCTTTCTTT.

The sample holds a few counts of this clonotype. A much larger clone differs by one base, so this may be a read error. The chain employs TRBV5-1 and TRBJ2-4; the D gene is possibly TRBD2 (6 bases). The J call may be faulty, since TRBJ2-7 better matches the DNA end. CDR1 is SGHRS and CDR2 is YFSETQ in the germline V gene. The CDR3 has 14 amino acids. The CDR3 is CTSSPGTYAYEQYF. The CDR3 region has the DNA TGCACCAGCAGCCCCGGGACTTATGCCTACGAGCAGTACTTC.

Notes on this clonotype: At one end the junction does not follow the germline gene, possibly because of a read error. The chain carries TRBV6-1 and TRBJ2-7; D is undetermined. Germline loops: CDR1 MNHNS, CDR2 SASEGT. There are 14 residues in the CDR3. The CDR3 bases are TGTACCAGCAGTGAAACGCCATTAGGCCACGAGCAGTACTTC. Encoded protein: CTSSETPLGHEQYF.

This clonotype was seen more than once but under ten times. The chain is built from TRBV30 and TRBJ1-4; D possibly corresponds to TRBD1 (6 bases). Germline lookup yields CDR1 GTSNPN and CDR2 SVGIG (reference sequence). Trimming left V 0 bases short and J 7 bases short, with 15 bases between. The CDR3 runs to 15 residues. CDR3 coding DNA: TGTGCCTGGAGTGTACGGTCAGGGGTTGGTGAAAAACTGTTTTTT. Its protein product is CAWSVRSGVGEKLFF.

The CDR3 DNA follows: TGTGCCAGCAGCTTTGTTCTCATTACCTCTGGGGCCAACGTCCTGACTTTC. Amino acid sequence: CASSFVLITSGANVLTF. This chain joins TRBV7-2 and TRBJ2-6; no clear D gene. The CDR3 is 17 residues long. CDR1 SGHTA and CDR2 FQGNSA come from the germline V gene. The V and J ends lost 3 bases and 0 bases respectively, with 12 bases between them.

This clonotype was seen only a few times. The chain joins TRBV30 to TRBJ1-1; D gene uncertain. Germline V gene sequence: CDR1 GTSNPN, CDR2 SVGIG (reference sequence). The CDR3 covers 11 residues. With 0 bases removed from V and 7 bases from J, the gap between germline ends came to 6 bases. The CDR3 is CAWSVGHEAFF. CDR3 coding DNA: TGTGCCTGGAGTGTAGGGCATGAAGCTTTCTTT. Complete variable domain (other parts from reference TRBV30 and TRBJ1-1): SQTIHQWPATLVQPVGSPLSLECTVEGTSNPNLYWYRQAAGRGLQLLFYSVGIGQISSEVPQNLSASRPQDRQFILSSKKLLLSDSGFYLCAWSVGHEAFFGQGTRLTVV.

On this clonotype itself: A read error may explain this, as a much larger clone is one base away. The chain employs TRBV28 and TRBJ2-3; D is ambiguous. The V gene lost 7 bases and the J gene lost 5 bases, with 13 bases spanning the gap. The CDR3 has 13 residues. Germline V CDR1 and CDR2: MDHEN, SYDVKM. The CDR3 reads CASIGGHGDTQYF. The CDR3, as DNA: TGTGCCAGCATTGGTGGGCATGGAGATACGCAGTATTTT.

This clonotype was counted at least ten times. The rearrangement uses TRBV20-1 and TRBJ2-1; 7 bases fit TRBD1. Trimming cost V 6 bases and J 2 bases; bases outside gene matches: 7. This CDR3 region has 14 residues. Germline V gene lookup returns CDR1 DFQATT and CDR2 SNEGSKA (reference sequence). In DNA form, the CDR3 reads TGCAGTGCCCGAGAGCAGGGGGCCTACAATGAGCAGTTCTTC. Its protein is CSAREQGAYNEQFF.

This clonotype has more than one count but fewer than ten. The chain recombines TRBV30 with TRBJ1-2, with 8 bases that match TRBD1. In germline, CDR1 is GTSNPN, CDR2 SVGIG (reference sequence). CDR3 size: 13 residues. V dropped 2 bases and J dropped 7; count of bases not matched to a gene: 6. The CDR3 here is CAWSKWTGIGYTF. In nucleotides, the CDR3 is TGTGCCTGGAGTAAATGGACAGGGATTGGCTACACCTTC.

This clonotype came up many times. The rearrangement links TRBV6-2 or TRBV6-3 to TRBJ2-1; D not resolved. This CDR3 has 13 amino acids. Deletions cut 7 bases from V and 6 bases from J, with 13 bases between. Germline V gives CDR1 MNHEY, CDR2 SVGEGT. The CDR3 loop is CASTDALGNEQFF. The CDR3 DNA reads TGTGCCAGCACCGACGCGCTGGGCAATGAGCAGTTCTTC.

This clonotype is a singleton in its sample. The V gene is TRBV5-6, the J gene TRBJ1-4; a possible D gene is TRBD1 (5 bases). V was pared by 0 bases and J by 8 bases, with 17 bases between. Germline V gene data show CDR1 as SGHDT and CDR2 as YYEEEE. This CDR3 comprises 16 residues. This chain's CDR3 is CASSLEVPGVREKLFF. CDR3 DNA: TGTGCCAGCAGCTTGGAAGTGCCGGGGGTAAGGGAAAAACTGTTTTTT.

This clonotype was recorded only once. The chain recombines TRBV7-3 with TRBJ2-3; perhaps TRBD2 as D (6 bases). Per germline, CDR1 SGHTA and CDR2 FQGTGA. The V gene lost 5 bases and the J gene lost 2 bases, with 17 bases spanning the gap. The CDR3 sequence is 16 residues long. The CDR3: CASSPTAGRITDTQYF. The CDR3, as DNA: TGTGCCAGCAGCCCAACAGCGGGCCGGATCACAGATACGCAGTATTTT.

About this clonotype: With a much larger clone just one base away, this may be a read error. The chain uses TRBV7-6 and TRBJ1-2; no reliable D call. The length of the CDR3 is 13 residues. Germline CDR1 and CDR2: SGHVS and FNYEAQ. The CDR3: CASSFNSNHGYTF. CDR3 nucleotide sequence: TGTGCCAGCAGCTTCAACAGTAACCATGGCTACACCTTC.

This clonotype showed up many times. V is TRBV5-1 and J is TRBJ2-5; TRBD1 matches at 7 bases. V was pared by 7 bases and J by 5 bases, with 11 bases of the junction left unmatched. The germline gives CDR1 SGHRS, CDR2 YFSETQ. The CDR3 totals 14 residues. The CDR3 loop is CASWAEGAGETQYF. CDR3 in DNA: TGCGCCAGCTGGGCCGAGGGGGCGGGCGAGACCCAGTACTTC.

The chain recombines TRBV29-1 with TRBJ2-7; D unclear. The germline gives CDR1 SQVTM, CDR2 ANQGSEA. CDR3 length: 14 residues. The V gene lost 0 bases and the J gene lost 1 base, with 10 bases spanning the gap. CDR3 in amino acids: CSVEDPKGSYEQYF. As DNA, the CDR3 is TGCAGCGTTGAAGATCCAAAGGGATCCTACGAGCAGTACTTC.

This clonotype was seen at least ten times. The genes are TRBV7-9 and TRBJ2-5; TRBD2 aligns across 8 bases. This CDR3 contains 15 residues. Germline V gene sequence: CDR1 SEHNR, CDR2 FQNEAQ (reference sequence). With V trimmed by 6 bases and J by 1 base, 7 bases remained unmatched. This CDR3 is CASSYSAGGQETQYF. The CDR3 DNA sequence: TGTGCCAGCAGTTATTCGGCGGGGGGCCAAGAGACCCAGTACTTC.

Note on this clonotype: A much larger clone differs by one base, so this may be a read error. The J gene is TRBJ2-7, the V gene TRBV6-8; 10 bases line up with TRBD2. CDR3 size: 14 residues. The trim removed 7 bases at V and 7 bases at J, leaving 10 bases unmatched. The V gene's germline CDR1 is MNHGY and CDR2 SAAAGT. The CDR3 here is CASITAGGPHEQYF. Here the CDR3 DNA reads TGTGCCAGCATAACAGCGGGGGGGCCACATGAGCAGTACTTC.

This clonotype was seen at least ten times. The rearrangement joins TRBV6-1 to TRBJ2-5; D remains unclear. Trimming removed 1 base from V and 5 bases from J, with 5 bases in between. CDR1 and CDR2 (germline): MNHNS, SASEGT. The CDR3 contains 12 residues. The CDR3 DNA follows: TGTGCCAGCAGTGAAGTGCAGGAGACCCAGTACTTC. Its translation: CASSEVQETQYF.

This clonotype was seen at least ten times. This sequence joins TRBV29-1 and TRBJ2-7, with 11 nucleotides matching TRBD1. Germline lookup yields CDR1 SQVTM and CDR2 ANQGSEA. The CDR3 consists of 12 residues. The J segment lost 12 bases and the V segment lost 2 bases, leaving 6 bases of the junction unmatched. In DNA form, the CDR3 reads TGCAGCGTTGAACTCGGGACAGGGGGTCGGTACTTC. It specifies CSVELGTGGRYF.

This clonotype came up many times. The chain recombines TRBV12-3 or TRBV12-4 with TRBJ1-2, with a possible D match to TRBD1 (5 bases). Trimming left V 3 bases short and J 6 bases short, with 8 bases between. This CDR3 has 12 amino acids. The chain's CDR3 is CASSFGGDGYTF. For the CDR3, the DNA is TGTGCCAGCAGTTTTGGGGGGGATGGCTACACCTTC.

The table lists this clonotype with many counts. The chain uses TRBV12-3 or TRBV12-4 and TRBJ2-1, with TRBD2 matching over 13 bases. The CDR3 extends over 15 amino acids. The V gene end was trimmed by 6 bases and the J gene end by 4 bases; junction bases not matched to a gene: 3. The CDR3 nucleotides read TGTGCCAGCAGGGCGGGACTAGCGGGGTACAATGAGCAGTTCTTC. It encodes CASRAGLAGYNEQFF.

The table lists this clonotype with a few counts. The chain combines TRBV30 with TRBJ1-2; no firm D call. V was shortened by 3 bases and J by 10 bases, with 9 bases between the two germline ends. The germline V gene encodes CDR1 GTSNPN and CDR2 SVGIG (reference sequence). The CDR3 totals 10 residues. CDR3 protein: CAWRTVDYTF. CDR3 DNA sequence: TGTGCCTGGAGAACGGTTGACTACACCTTC.

Only a few counts were recorded for this clonotype. The CDR3 spells CASTNAREESPLHF. The DNA of the CDR3 is TGTGCCAGTACGAATGCCAGGGAGGAGTCACCCCTCCACTTT. The genes are TRBV7-9 and TRBJ1-6; D may be TRBD1 (5 bases). Deletions cut 9 bases from V and 10 bases from J, with 19 bases between. Germline values: CDR1 SEHNR, CDR2 FQNEAQ (reference sequence). This CDR3 has 14 residues.